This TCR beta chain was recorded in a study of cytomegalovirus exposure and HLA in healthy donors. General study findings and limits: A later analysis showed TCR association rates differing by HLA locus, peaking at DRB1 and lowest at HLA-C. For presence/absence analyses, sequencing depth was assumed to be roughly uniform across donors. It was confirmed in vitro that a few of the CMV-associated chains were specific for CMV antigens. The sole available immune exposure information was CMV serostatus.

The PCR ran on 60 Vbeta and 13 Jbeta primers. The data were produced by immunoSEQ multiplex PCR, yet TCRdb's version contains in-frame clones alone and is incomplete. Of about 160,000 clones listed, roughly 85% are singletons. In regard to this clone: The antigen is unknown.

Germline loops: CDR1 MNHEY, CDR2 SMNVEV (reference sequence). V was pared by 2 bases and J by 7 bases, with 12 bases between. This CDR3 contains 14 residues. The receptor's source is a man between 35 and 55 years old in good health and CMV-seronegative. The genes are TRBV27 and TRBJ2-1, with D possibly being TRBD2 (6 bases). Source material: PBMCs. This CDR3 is CASSLGGYINEQFF. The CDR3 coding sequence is TGTGCCAGCAGTTTAGGGGGGTATATAAATGAGCAGTTCTTC.